This entry is about one T cell receptor beta chain. One junction end does not reproduce the germline sequence, and a read error may be involved. Per the authors' pipeline: The authors estimated nucleated cell counts from reference gene primer amplification. Method: immunoSEQ multiplex PCR; TCRdb's copy keeps in-frame clones and lacks some. That table supplies the V and J calls and clone size; D and trimming were determined from the DNA. The sample has about 240,000 clones; roughly 89% are singletons. These data belong to a study of blood T cell repertoires in COVID-19. The age range of participants was about 18 to 95 years, with residence in about 25 US areas. Categorization into cohorts depended on clinical history that participants reported. Germline V gene sequence: CDR1 SGHAT, CDR2 FQNNGV. The CDR3 has 15 residues.

The sequenced sample was PBMCs or T cells enriched from blood (not recorded which). The chain links TRBV11-2 to TRBJ1-4; perhaps TRBD1 as D (6 bases). The receptor comes from a man aged 40-49 years who had recovered from COVID-19. This CDR3 is CASRLTGSTNEKLFF. In nucleotides, the CDR3 is TGTGCCAGCAGACTGACAGGATCAACGAATGAAAAACTGTTTTTT.